Listed below are T cell receptor beta chains from one sample, sequenced in a study of identifying expanded T cells in peripheral blood. Measured with immunoSEQ multiplex PCR; TCRdb has only the in-frame clones, and not every one. The sample lists 120,000 or so clones, more than 75% occurring once. What was sequenced was blood. The receptors shown here come from a person aged 18 to 70 in good health. The CDR3 runs from the conserved cysteine through the conserved F or W. The D gene is left open where the match is weak. A row's size may be missing; if present it is once, few, many or a size class.

v_gene,j_gene,abundance,d_gene,CDR3nt,CDR3aa
TRBV18,TRBJ1-1,NA,NA,TGTGCCAGCTCAGAAACAGGGTCAAGTATGAACACTGAAGCTTTCTTT,CASSETGSSMNTEAFF
TRBV4-1,TRBJ1-1,few,NA,TGCGCCAGCAGCCAACTGAACACTGAAGCTTTCTTT,CASSQLNTEAFF
TRBV18,TRBJ1-2,NA,TRBD1,TGTGCCAGCTCACCGCGGGACAGTAGTATTACTAACTATGGCTACACCTTC,CASSPRDSSITNYGYTF
TRBV7-3,TRBJ1-2,NA,NA,TGTGCCAGCAGCTTACAGGGCGGGGATGGCTACACCTTC,CASSLQGGDGYTF
TRBV5-5,TRBJ1-5,NA,NA,TGTGCCAGCAGCTCGACGCCCCAGGATAGCAATCAGCCCCAGCATTTT,CASSSTPQDSNQPQHF
TRBV30,TRBJ1-5,NA,NA,TGTGCCTGGAGTGGGTTTGACAAAGCTTATCAGCCCCAGCATTTT,CAWSGFDKAYQPQHF
TRBV6-1,TRBJ2-7,NA,NA,TGTGCCAGCAGTGAAAGGTTGAGGGTCTCCTACGAGCAGTACTTC,CASSERLRVSYEQYF
TRBV6-6,TRBJ2-5,NA,TRBD1,TGTGCCAGCAGCTACCAGGGGGTCCGAGAGACCCAGTACTTC,CASSYQGVRETQYF
TRBV19,TRBJ1-5,NA,TRBD1,TGTGCCGCTCAGGGACAGTTCAATCAGCCCCAGCATTTT,CAAQGQFNQPQHF
TRBV11-2,TRBJ2-3,NA,NA,TGTGCCAGCAGCTTAAATACAGATACGCAGTATTTT,CASSLNTDTQYF
TRBV6-5,TRBJ2-2,once,NA,TGTGCCAGCAGTCTGACCGGTACCACCGGGGAGCTGTTTTTT,CASSLTGTTGELFF
TRBV15,TRBJ1-4,once,NA,TGTGCCACCAGCCCCCGGAAGGGCGCCCCGCAGAGAAATGAAAAACTGTTTTTT,CATSPRKGAPQRNEKLFF
TRBV19,TRBJ1-4,NA,NA,TGTGCCAGTACTAGAGCGGGACCGTCGGACGCAACTAATGAAAAACTGTTTTTT,CASTRAGPSDATNEKLFF
TRBV10-3,TRBJ1-6,NA,NA,TGTGCCATCAGTGAGGGGACCCGAAACTCCTATAATTCACCCCTCCACTTT,CAISEGTRNSYNSPLHF
TRBV5-5,TRBJ2-7,NA,NA,TGTGCCAGCAGCTTGGGACATGGGGAGCAGTACTTC,CASSLGHGEQYF
TRBV6-4,TRBJ1-1,once,TRBD1,TGTGCCAGCAGTGACTCGGCAATCCGGGACAGGGATAAGTACACTGAAGCTTTCTTT,CASSDSAIRDRDKYTEAFF
TRBV9,TRBJ1-2,NA,NA,TGTGCCAGCAGCACCTCCGGACAGAACTTTAACTATGGCTACACCTTC,CASSTSGQNFNYGYTF
TRBV4-1,TRBJ1-2,NA,NA,TGCGCCAGCAGCCAAGAGGGTCCGACCTATGGCTACACCTTC,CASSQEGPTYGYTF
TRBV18,TRBJ1-2,NA,NA,TGTGCCAGCTCACTAACCCCGCGGAGGGAGAGGGATGGCTACACCTTC,CASSLTPRRERDGYTF
TRBV5-1,TRBJ2-5,NA,TRBD2,TGCGCCAGCAGAAAGCCATCCCCTCATAGCGGGGAGTACCAAGAGACCCAGTACTTC,CASRKPSPHSGEYQETQYF
TRBV19,TRBJ1-3,few,NA,TGTGCCAGTAGTGACCAGGGGAACTCTGGAAACACCATATATTTT,CASSDQGNSGNTIYF
TRBV7-9,TRBJ2-7,NA,NA,TGTGCCAGCAGCTTAGCTTACATTGGCTACGAGCAGTACTTC,CASSLAYIGYEQYF
TRBV6-6,TRBJ2-5,NA,NA,TGTGCCAGCAGTTACTACGAGACAGAGACCCAGTACTTC,CASSYYETETQYF
TRBV18,TRBJ2-1,NA,NA,TGTGCCAGCTCACCACCGAACGGACGATTTAACAATGAGCAGTTCTTC,CASSPPNGRFNNEQFF
TRBV11-2,TRBJ1-6,once,NA,TGTGCCAGCACCTCTATATGGTGGCAGCGACTAAATTCACCCCTCCACTTT,CASTSIWWQRLNSPLHF
TRBV11-2,TRBJ2-7,NA,TRBD2,TGTGCCAGCAGCCACCCGTTTAGACTAGCGGGGTACCAGGCCTACGAGCAGTACTTC,CASSHPFRLAGYQAYEQYF
TRBV5-8,TRBJ2-1,NA,TRBD1,TGTGCCAGCAGCTTGGGGACAGGGGCGTTCAATGAGCAGTTCTTC,CASSLGTGAFNEQFF
TRBV11-3,TRBJ2-7,NA,TRBD2,TGTGCCAGCAGCTTAGGGGGGACTACCTACGAGCAGTACTTC,CASSLGGTTYEQYF
TRBV5-1,TRBJ1-3,NA,TRBD1,TGCGCCAGCAGCCCCAGACCGGGACAGGGTGTGGACACCATATATTTT,CASSPRPGQGVDTIYF
TRBV11-1,TRBJ1-2,NA,NA,TGTGCCAGCAGCTTTGGACCCGGTGGGACCTATGGCTACACCTTC,CASSFGPGGTYGYTF
TRBV28,TRBJ1-2,once,TRBD1,TGTGCCAGCAGTTCTGGGACAGCCGCCTATGGCTACACCTTC,CASSSGTAAYGYTF
TRBV4-3,TRBJ1-4,once,NA,TGCGCCAGCAGCCAAGAAGCGGGGCACAGGGCAACTAATGAAAAACTGTTTTTT,CASSQEAGHRATNEKLFF
TRBV9,TRBJ1-6,NA,NA,TGTGCCAGCAGCGTTGGTGGGAGCTCCTATAATTCACCCCTCCACTTT,CASSVGGSSYNSPLHF
TRBV15,TRBJ1-1,once,NA,TGTGCCACCAGCAGAGATCTGGCCCAGCCGGCGGGGGGGGCGGCTTTCTTT,CATSRDLAQPAGGAAFF
TRBV4-3,TRBJ1-4,NA,NA,TGCGCCAGCAGCCAAGGGATCACAGGACTTAATGAAAAACTGTTTTTT,CASSQGITGLNEKLFF